These 27 T cell receptor beta chains were all obtained from the same sample, sequenced in a study of identical twins. TCRdb re-called the 5' RACE reads with MiXCR, one entry per CDR3 protein. The sample includes hundreds of thousands of distinct CDR3 sequences, 15% to 20% of them seen just once. This same sample was also taken into another study, of T cells expressing NK-cell markers.

Specimen: PBMCs. These receptors were obtained from a woman in her late teens or twenties in good health.

The chain couples TRBV7-8 to TRBJ2-7; D may be TRBD1 (5 bases). The CDR3 has 14 residues. The V end lost 5 bases, the J end lost 0 bases, and 11 bases lay between the germline ends. The V gene's germline CDR1 is SGHVS and CDR2 FQNEAQ. Here the CDR3 reads CASSGEDTSYEQYF. For the CDR3, the DNA is TGTGCCAGCAGCGGAGAGGACACCTCCTACGAGCAGTACTTC.

This clonotype has only a few counts. The chain employs TRBV4-3 and TRBJ1-2; D gene unclear. The V end lost 3 bases, the J end lost 7 bases, and 15 bases lay between the germline ends. The CDR3 is made up of 14 amino acids. Germline-derived CDR1 and CDR2 are LGHNA and YSLEER. The CDR3 DNA follows: TGCGCCAGCAGCCAGGATGTCCTCCCAGGTGGCTACACCTTC. Encoded protein: CASSQDVLPGGYTF.

This chain links TRBV5-1 with TRBJ2-7, with D unresolved. V lost 4 bases and J lost 3, with 17 bases in between. Germline values: CDR1 SGHRS, CDR2 YFSETQ. This CDR3 region has 15 residues. Written as DNA, the CDR3 is TGCGCCAGCAGCCAAGTCTCACCAAAATTCTACGAGCAGTACTTC. Translated: CASSQVSPKFYEQYF.

CDR3 in amino acids: CASRDQGASAGELFF. Here the CDR3 DNA reads TGCGCCAGCAGAGATCAGGGGGCGTCGGCCGGGGAGCTGTTTTTT. The V call is TRBV5-1, the J call TRBJ2-2; 8 nucleotides align to TRBD1. CDR1 is SGHRS, CDR2 YFSETQ, per germline. The CDR3 is made up of 15 amino acids. V was clipped by 5 bases and J by 6 bases; unmatched bases: 9.

The CDR3 DNA sequence: TGCGCCAGCAGATCCGGGACAGGGTCCTACGAGCAGTACTTC. Amino acid sequence: CASRSGTGSYEQYF. V usage is TRBV5-1 and J usage is TRBJ2-7; 9 bases are a match to TRBD1. The junction had 4 bases not matched to a gene; V was cut back by 5 bases and J by 1 base. Germline lookup yields CDR1 SGHRS and CDR2 YFSETQ. The CDR3 covers 14 residues.

CDR3 protein: CASRDTSYEQYF. The CDR3 DNA follows: TGTGCCAGCCGGGACACAAGTTACGAGCAGTACTTC. The V call is TRBV12-3 or TRBV12-4, the J call TRBJ2-7, with D possibly TRBD1 on 6 matching bases. The length of the CDR3 is 12 residues. Trimming took 8 bases from V and 4 from J, leaving 12 bases between them.

The sample holds one count of this clonotype. This sequence joins TRBV29-1 and TRBJ2-3, with TRBD1 matching over 10 bases. CDR1 is SQVTM and CDR2 is ANQGSEA in the germline V gene. Trimming removed 6 bases from V and 5 bases from J; junction bases left unmatched: 8. CDR3 length equals 14 residues. The CDR3 spells CSVDRQGAVDTQYF. The CDR3 region has the DNA TGCAGCGTGGACCGACAGGGGGCGGTAGATACGCAGTATTTT.

This clonotype was seen more than once but under ten times. This chain connects TRBV24-1 to TRBJ2-3; D perhaps matches TRBD2 (6 bases). CDR1 and CDR2 (germline): KGHDR, SFDVKD. The CDR3 sequence is 13 residues long. V lost 7 bases and J 4 bases, leaving 11 bases between the germline ends. The CDR3 DNA sequence: TGTGCCACCAGGGGCGGGAAAGCAGATACGCAGTATTTT. Protein sequence: CATRGGKADTQYF.

The V and J genes are TRBV2 and TRBJ2-1, with 9 bases matching TRBD1. Germline V gives CDR1 SNHLY, CDR2 FYNNEI. This CDR3 region has 16 residues. The V gene end was trimmed by 7 bases and the J gene end by 7 bases; junction bases not matched to a gene: 14. CDR3 sequence reads: CASTQRPGQGVNEQFF. The CDR3 DNA reads as TGTGCCAGCACCCAACGCCCGGGACAGGGAGTAAATGAGCAGTTCTTC.

V is TRBV7-9 and J is TRBJ2-1; D is tentatively TRBD1 or TRBD2 (5 bases each). Trimming pared 1 base from V and 14 bases from J, leaving 12 bases between. CDR1 SEHNR and CDR2 FQNEAQ come from the germline V gene (reference sequence). The CDR3 runs to 12 residues. This CDR3 is CASSLGGTEEFF. CDR3 nucleotides: TGTGCCAGCAGCTTAGGGGGGACGGAGGAGTTCTTC.

This rearrangement joins TRBV3-1 to TRBJ2-3, with no clear D. Trimming cost V 2 bases and J 6 bases, with 9 bases left between them. CDR3 length equals 13 residues. CDR1 is LGHDT, CDR2 YNNKEL, per germline (reference sequence). The CDR3 DNA reads as TGTGCCAGCAGCCAAAACCTTGGTGATACGCAGTATTTT. Translation: CASSQNLGDTQYF.

This clonotype appeared a few times. The V gene is TRBV7-2, the J gene TRBJ1-2, with TRBD1 identical over 9 bases. This CDR3 is built from 14 residues. Germline V gene sequence: CDR1 SGHTA, CDR2 FQGNSA. The junction had 6 bases not matched to a gene; V was cut back by 2 bases and J by 8 bases. CDR3: CASSLLQTGGGYTF. For the CDR3, the DNA is TGTGCCAGCAGCTTACTCCAGACAGGGGGAGGCTACACCTTC.

The gene calls are TRBV9 and TRBJ2-3, with 9 bases aligning to TRBD2. The germline V gene encodes CDR1 SGDLS and CDR2 YYNGEE. Trimming removed 1 base from V and 3 bases from J; junction bases left unmatched: 6. This CDR3 contains 16 residues. Here the CDR3 reads CASSVMSGGYTDTQYF. Written as DNA, the CDR3 is TGTGCCAGCAGCGTAATGAGCGGGGGGTATACAGATACGCAGTATTTT. Full variable domain (rest looked up from reference TRBV9 and TRBJ2-3): DSGVTQTPKHLITATGQRVTLRCSPRSGDLSVYWYQQSLDQGLQFLIQYYNGEERAKGNILERFSAQQFPDLHSELNLSSLELGDSALYFCASSVMSGGYTDTQYFGPGTRLTVL.

The rearrangement uses TRBV6-5 and TRBJ2-4; maybe TRBD2 (6 bases). The germline V gene has CDR1 MNHEY and CDR2 SVGAGI. The CDR3 loop spans 17 amino acids. V was clipped by 2 bases and J by 2 bases, with 16 bases between them. The CDR3 reads CASSYLTSSLTKNIQYF. CDR3 sequence (DNA): TGTGCCAGCAGTTACCTGACTAGTTCGTTAACCAAAAACATTCAGTACTTC.

This rearrangement joins TRBV4-2 to TRBJ2-1; 14 bases are shared with TRBD2. Trimming at V came to 1 base and at J to 5 bases, leaving 4 bases not matched to a gene. The V gene's germline CDR1 is LGHNA and CDR2 YNFKEQ. This CDR3 comprises 17 residues. The CDR3 sequence is CASSQGGGLAGDNEQFF. The DNA for the CDR3 is TGTGCCAGCAGCCAAGGCGGGGGACTAGCGGGAGACAATGAGCAGTTCTTC.

This clonotype came up a few times. The chain links TRBV6-5 to TRBJ2-2, with D perhaps matching TRBD1 (6 bases). Germline lookup yields CDR1 MNHEY and CDR2 SVGAGI. Trimming cost V 0 bases and J 3 bases, with 8 bases left between them. The CDR3 runs to 15 residues. The DNA of the CDR3 is TGTGCCAGCAGTTACTCCGGACAGTACACCGGGGAGCTGTTTTTT. Protein sequence: CASSYSGQYTGELFF.

The chain uses TRBV5-1 and TRBJ2-5, with 8 bases fitting TRBD2. The CDR3 has 16 residues. Germline trimming cut 0 bases from V and 4 bases from J; bases unmatched to any gene: 8. Germline V gives CDR1 SGHRS, CDR2 YFSETQ. The CDR3: CASSLAGRGGGETQYF. The CDR3 DNA is TGCGCCAGCAGCTTGGCCGGTCGGGGGGGCGGAGAGACCCAGTACTTC.

In its sample, this clonotype was seen a few times. The chain is built from TRBV5-1 and TRBJ2-1; no definite D call. CDR3 length: 12 residues. The V gene's germline CDR1 is SGHRS and CDR2 YFSETQ. Trimming shortened V by 3 bases and J by 8 bases, and 9 bases separated the two germline ends. For the CDR3, the DNA is TGCGCCAGCAGCTCCACTCGGTATGAGCAGTTCTTC. Its translation: CASSSTRYEQFF. The whole variable domain, filled in from reference TRBV5-1 and TRBJ2-1, reads KAGVTQTPRYLIKTRGQQVTLSCSPISGHRSVSWYQQTPGQGLQFLFEYFSETQRNKGNFPGRFSGRQFSNSRSEMNVSTLELGDSALYLCASSSTRYEQFFGPGTRLTVL.

The chain joins TRBV20-1 to TRBJ2-7, with 11 bases identical to TRBD1. The CDR3 has 14 amino acids. Germline V CDR1 and CDR2: DFQATT, SNEGSKA (reference sequence). Trimming at V came to 6 bases and at J to 1 base, leaving 5 bases not matched to a gene. The CDR3 here is CSAIGQGASYEQYF. The CDR3 DNA reads as TGCAGTGCGATAGGACAGGGGGCTTCCTACGAGCAGTACTTC.

The chain has TRBV3-1 and TRBJ1-5; a weak D match, TRBD1 (6 bases). The CDR3 is 14 residues long. Trimming took 4 bases from V and 3 from J, leaving 10 bases between them. The germline V gene encodes CDR1 LGHDT and CDR2 YNNKEL (reference sequence). The CDR3 is CASSRGQFNQPQHF. The DNA for the CDR3 is TGTGCCAGCAGCCGAGGACAGTTCAATCAGCCCCAGCATTTT.

The chain is built from TRBV14 and TRBJ2-1; D perhaps matches TRBD1 (5 bases). CDR1 and CDR2 from the germline V gene are SGHDN and FVKESK. V was cut by 1 base and J by 3 bases, with 7 bases left in between. CDR3 length: 14 residues. The CDR3 DNA reads as TGTGCCAGCAGCCAAGTGGACAACTACAATGAGCAGTTCTTC. This encodes CASSQVDNYNEQFF.

The V call is TRBV5-1, the J call TRBJ1-1; maybe TRBD1 (6 bases). The CDR3 spans 15 residues. Germline V gene data show CDR1 as SGHRS and CDR2 as YFSETQ. Trimming took off 1 base at V and 0 bases at J, with 10 bases between the two ends. The CDR3 is CASSLIQGLNTEAFF. The CDR3 nucleotides read TGCGCCAGCAGCTTGATACAGGGCCTGAACACTGAAGCTTTCTTT.

This chain links TRBV6-6 with TRBJ2-3; D may correspond to TRBD1 or TRBD2 (6 bases each). The V gene's germline CDR1 is MNHNY and CDR2 SVGAGI (reference sequence). V lost 2 bases, J lost 8 bases, and 8 bases lay in between. The CDR3 contains 12 residues. Here the CDR3 reads CASSYRGPTQYF. The CDR3 region has the DNA TGTGCCAGCAGTTACCGGGGGCCTACGCAGTATTTT.

The CDR3 sequence is CASSLQRLAGYEQFF. The CDR3 coding sequence is TGTGCCAGCAGCTTACAGCGACTAGCGGGGTACGAGCAGTTCTTC. The V and J genes are TRBV7-2 and TRBJ2-1, with TRBD2 matching over 11 bases. Trimming cost V 2 bases and J 10 bases; bases outside gene matches: 7. The CDR3 is 15 amino acids. CDR1 is SGHTA and CDR2 is FQGNSA in the germline V gene. The variable domain in full, with the rest retrieved from reference TRBV7-2 and TRBJ2-1, is GAGVSQSPSNKVTEKGKDVELRCDPISGHTALYWYRQSLGQGLEFLIYFQGNSAPDKSGLPSDRFSAERTGGSVSTLTIQRTQQEDSAVYLCASSLQRLAGYEQFFGPGTRLTVL.

V is TRBV12-3 or TRBV12-4 and J is TRBJ2-3, with D perhaps matching TRBD1 or TRBD2 (5 bases each). The V end lost 4 bases, the J end lost 6 bases, and 5 bases lay between the germline ends. The CDR3 has 11 amino acids. This CDR3 is CASSWDDTQYF. The CDR3, as DNA: TGTGCCAGCAGTTGGGACGATACGCAGTATTTT.

This clonotype was picked up a small number of times. V gene TRBV7-3 combines with J gene TRBJ1-1, with D uncertain. V was pared by 2 bases and J by 3 bases, with 7 bases between. CDR1 SGHTA and CDR2 FQGTGA come from the germline V gene. The CDR3 has 13 residues. This chain's CDR3 is CASSLFLHTEAFF. The CDR3 DNA follows: TGTGCCAGCAGCTTATTCCTACACACTGAAGCTTTCTTT.

This clonotype came up a few times. The chain recombines TRBV30 with TRBJ2-7; D gene unclear. The CDR3 is 12 residues long. Looked up from germline, CDR1 is GTSNPN and CDR2 is SVGIG (reference sequence). Trimming cost V 2 bases and J 3 bases, with 8 bases left between them. DNA of the CDR3: TGTGCCTGGAGTCTTTGGAGCTACGAGCAGTACTTC. This translates into CAWSLWSYEQYF.